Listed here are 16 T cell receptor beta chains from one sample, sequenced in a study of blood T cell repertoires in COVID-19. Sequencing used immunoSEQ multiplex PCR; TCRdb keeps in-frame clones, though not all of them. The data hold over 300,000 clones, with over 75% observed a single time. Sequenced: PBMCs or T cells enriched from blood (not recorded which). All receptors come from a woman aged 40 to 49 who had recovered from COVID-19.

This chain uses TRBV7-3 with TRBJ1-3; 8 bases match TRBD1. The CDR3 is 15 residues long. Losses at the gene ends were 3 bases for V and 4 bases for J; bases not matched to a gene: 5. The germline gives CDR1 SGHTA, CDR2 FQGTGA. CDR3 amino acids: CASSLGTGHGNTIYF. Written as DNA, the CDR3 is TGTGCCAGCAGCTTGGGGACAGGACACGGAAACACCATATATTTT.

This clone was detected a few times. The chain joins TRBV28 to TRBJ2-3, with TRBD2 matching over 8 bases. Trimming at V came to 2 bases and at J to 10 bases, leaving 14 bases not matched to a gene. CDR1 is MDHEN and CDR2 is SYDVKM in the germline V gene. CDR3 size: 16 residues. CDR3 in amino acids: CASSLVGGGPSGAQYF. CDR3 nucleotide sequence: TGTGCCAGCAGTTTAGTGGGCGGGGGGCCCTCCGGAGCGCAGTATTTT.

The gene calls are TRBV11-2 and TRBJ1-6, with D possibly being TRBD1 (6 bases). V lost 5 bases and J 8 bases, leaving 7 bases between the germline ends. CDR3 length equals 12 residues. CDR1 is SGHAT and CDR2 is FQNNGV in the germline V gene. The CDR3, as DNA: TGTGCCAGCAGCCGGACAGATTCACCCCTCCACTTT. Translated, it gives CASSRTDSPLHF. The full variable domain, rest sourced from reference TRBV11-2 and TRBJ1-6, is EAGVAQSPRYKIIEKRQSVAFWCNPISGHATLYWYQQILGQGPKLLIQFQNNGVVDDSQLPKDRFSAERLKGVDSTLKIQPAKLEDSAVYLCASSRTDSPLHFGNGTRLTVT.

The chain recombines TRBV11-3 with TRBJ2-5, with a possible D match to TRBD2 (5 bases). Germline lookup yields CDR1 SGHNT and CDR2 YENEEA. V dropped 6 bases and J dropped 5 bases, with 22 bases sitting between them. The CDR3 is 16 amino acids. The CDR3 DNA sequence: TGTGCCAGCAGTCCCGGATCCCTCGGGATGTCGGAGACCCAGTACTTC. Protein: CASSPGSLGMSETQYF.

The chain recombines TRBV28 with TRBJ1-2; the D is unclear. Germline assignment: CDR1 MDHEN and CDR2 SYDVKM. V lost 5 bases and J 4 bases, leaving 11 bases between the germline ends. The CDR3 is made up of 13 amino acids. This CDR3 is CASSPRALYGYTF. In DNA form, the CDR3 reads TGTGCCAGCAGTCCGCGGGCCCTCTATGGCTACACCTTC.

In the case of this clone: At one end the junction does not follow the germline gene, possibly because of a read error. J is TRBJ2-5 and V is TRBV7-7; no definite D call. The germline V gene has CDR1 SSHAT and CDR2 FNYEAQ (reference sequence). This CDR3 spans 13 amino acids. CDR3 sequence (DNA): TGTGCTAGCAGCTTAGCAGAGCAAGAGACCCAGTACTTC. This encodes CASSLAEQETQYF.

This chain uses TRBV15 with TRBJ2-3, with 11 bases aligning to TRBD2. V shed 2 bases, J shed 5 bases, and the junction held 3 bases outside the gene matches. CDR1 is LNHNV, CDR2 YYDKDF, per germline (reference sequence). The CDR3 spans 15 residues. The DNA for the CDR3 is TGTGCCACCAGCAGATCCGGGACTAGCGGAGATACGCAGTATTTT. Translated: CATSRSGTSGDTQYF.

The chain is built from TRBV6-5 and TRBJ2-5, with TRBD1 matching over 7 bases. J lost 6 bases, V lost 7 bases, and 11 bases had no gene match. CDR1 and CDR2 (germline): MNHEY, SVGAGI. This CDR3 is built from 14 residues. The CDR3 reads CASNRDRDIQTQYF. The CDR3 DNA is TGTGCCAGCAACCGAGACAGGGATATACAGACCCAGTACTTC.

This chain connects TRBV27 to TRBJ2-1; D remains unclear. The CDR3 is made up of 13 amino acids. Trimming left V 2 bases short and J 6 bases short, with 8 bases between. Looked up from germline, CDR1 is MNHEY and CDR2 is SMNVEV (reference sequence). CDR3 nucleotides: TGTGCCAGCAGTTTAGCCAGTGGCAATGAGCAGTTCTTC. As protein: CASSLASGNEQFF.

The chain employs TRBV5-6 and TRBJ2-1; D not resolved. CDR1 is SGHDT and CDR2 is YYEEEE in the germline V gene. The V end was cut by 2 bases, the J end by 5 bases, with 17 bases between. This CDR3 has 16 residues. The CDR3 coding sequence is TGTGCCAGCAGCTTTTACCATAACAGAGTTAACAATGAGCAGTTCTTC. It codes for CASSFYHNRVNNEQFF.

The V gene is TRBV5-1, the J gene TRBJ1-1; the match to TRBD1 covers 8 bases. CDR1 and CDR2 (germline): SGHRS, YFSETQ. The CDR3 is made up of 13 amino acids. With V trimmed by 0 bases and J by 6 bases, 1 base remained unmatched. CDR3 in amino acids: CASSLGQGSEAFF. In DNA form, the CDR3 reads TGCGCCAGCAGCTTGGGACAGGGGTCTGAAGCTTTCTTT.

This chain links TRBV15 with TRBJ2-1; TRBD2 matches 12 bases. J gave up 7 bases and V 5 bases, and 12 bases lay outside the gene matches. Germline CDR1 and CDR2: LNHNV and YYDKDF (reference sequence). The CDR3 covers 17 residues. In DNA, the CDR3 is TGTGCCACCAGCCCGCGACTAGCGGGAGTAGGTGAGAATGAGCAGTTCTTC. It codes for CATSPRLAGVGENEQFF.

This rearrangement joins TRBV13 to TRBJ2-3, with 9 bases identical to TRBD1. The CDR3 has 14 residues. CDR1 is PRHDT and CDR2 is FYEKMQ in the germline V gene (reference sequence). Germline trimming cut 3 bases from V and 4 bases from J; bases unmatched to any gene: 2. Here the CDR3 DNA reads TGTGCCAGCAGCTTGACAGGGGGTTCAGATACGCAGTATTTT. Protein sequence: CASSLTGGSDTQYF.

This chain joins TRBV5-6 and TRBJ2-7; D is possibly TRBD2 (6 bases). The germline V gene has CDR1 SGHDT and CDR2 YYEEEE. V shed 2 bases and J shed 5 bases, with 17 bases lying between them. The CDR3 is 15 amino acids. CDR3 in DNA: TGTGCCAGCAGCTTCGTCACTAGCCTCCTGGACGAGCAGTACTTC. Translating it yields CASSFVTSLLDEQYF.

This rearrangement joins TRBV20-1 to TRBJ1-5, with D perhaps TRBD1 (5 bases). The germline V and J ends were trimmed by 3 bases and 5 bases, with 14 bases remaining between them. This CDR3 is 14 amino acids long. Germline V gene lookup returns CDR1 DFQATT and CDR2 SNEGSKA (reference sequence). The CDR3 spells CSASWSGGDQPQHF. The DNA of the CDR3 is TGCAGTGCTAGTTGGAGTGGAGGGGATCAGCCCCAGCATTTT.

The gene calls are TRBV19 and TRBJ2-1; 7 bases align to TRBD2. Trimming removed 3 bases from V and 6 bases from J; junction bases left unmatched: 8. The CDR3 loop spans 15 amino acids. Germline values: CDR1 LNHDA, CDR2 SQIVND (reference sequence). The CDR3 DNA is TGTGCCAGTAGTATTGATAGCGGGCGCTCCAATGAGCAGTTCTTC. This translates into CASSIDSGRSNEQFF.